These T cell receptor beta chains were read from a single sample in a study of beta chain features in type 1 diabetes. Data came from immunoSEQ multiplex PCR; TCRdb stores just in-frame clones and leaves some out. The data contain some 290,000 clones, 20% to 25% of them singletons. Sequenced material: naive CD4+ T cells from blood. The receptors were sampled from a woman aged 30 to 39 with type 1 diabetes. The CDR3 runs from the conserved cysteine through the conserved F or W. D genes are given only for firm matches. Clone size, where shown, is once, few, many, or a class for clones that have expanded.

v_call: TRBV29-1; d_call: TRBD1; j_call: TRBJ2-7; clone_size: -; cdr3_nt: TGCAGCGTTGCCGGGACAGGGGTGATCGAGCAGTACTTC; cdr3_aa: CSVAGTGVIEQYF
v_call: TRBV5-4; d_call: -; j_call: TRBJ1-1; clone_size: few; cdr3_nt: TGTGCCAGCAGCTTGGAGTCGAGCACTGAAGCTTTCTTT; cdr3_aa: CASSLESSTEAFF
v_call: TRBV7-9; d_call: TRBD2; j_call: TRBJ2-1; clone_size: once; cdr3_nt: TGTGCCAGCAGCTTAGTAGAGCGGGAGAGGCTGTTCTTC; cdr3_aa: CASSLVERERLFF
v_call: TRBV28; d_call: TRBD1; j_call: TRBJ2-7; clone_size: -; cdr3_nt: TGTGCCAGCAGCCCGACAGGGAAGGGCGTCTACGAGCAGTACTTC; cdr3_aa: CASSPTGKGVYEQYF
v_call: TRBV30; d_call: -; j_call: TRBJ1-2; clone_size: few; cdr3_nt: TGTGCCTGGAGGAGGCCGCTCTATGGCTACACCTTC; cdr3_aa: CAWRRPLYGYTF
v_call: TRBV9; d_call: TRBD2; j_call: TRBJ2-5; clone_size: few; cdr3_nt: TGTGCCAGCAGCGTACTAGCGGGAGAAGAGACCCAGTACTTC; cdr3_aa: CASSVLAGEETQYF
v_call: TRBV7-9; d_call: TRBD1; j_call: TRBJ1-5; clone_size: few; cdr3_nt: TGTGCCAGCAGCAAAACCCTCTCAGGGGGCGATTTTGGCAATCAGCCCCAGCATTTT; cdr3_aa: CASSKTLSGGDFGNQPQHF
v_call: TRBV4-2; d_call: -; j_call: TRBJ2-2; clone_size: -; cdr3_nt: TGTGCCAGCAGCCAAGCCGGACAGAACACCGGGGAGCTGTTTTTT; cdr3_aa: CASSQAGQNTGELFF
v_call: TRBV25-1; d_call: -; j_call: TRBJ2-7; clone_size: few; cdr3_nt: TGTGCCAGCAGTGGCGGGATTTACGAGCAGTACTTC; cdr3_aa: CASSGGIYEQYF
v_call: TRBV9; d_call: -; j_call: TRBJ1-2; clone_size: few; cdr3_nt: TGTGCCAGCGGGGGGGCGTCTAACTATGGCTACACCTTC; cdr3_aa: CASGGASNYGYTF
v_call: TRBV5-1; d_call: -; j_call: TRBJ2-7; clone_size: few; cdr3_nt: TGCGCCAGCAGCTTGGTAGTAGCGGATGTCTACGAGCAGTACTTC; cdr3_aa: CASSLVVADVYEQYF
v_call: TRBV2; d_call: -; j_call: TRBJ1-1; clone_size: few; cdr3_nt: TGTGCCAGCAGGGTCGGAGGGGTCACTGAAGCTTTCTTT; cdr3_aa: CASRVGGVTEAFF
v_call: TRBV29-1; d_call: TRBD1; j_call: TRBJ1-1; clone_size: few; cdr3_nt: TGCAGCGTTGAAGATCAACAGGGGTTGGCTGAAGCTTTCTTT; cdr3_aa: CSVEDQQGLAEAFF
v_call: TRBV29-1; d_call: TRBD2; j_call: TRBJ2-3; clone_size: -; cdr3_nt: TGCAGCGTCGCCGCTCGACTAGCGTTTACAGATACGCAGTATTTT; cdr3_aa: CSVAARLAFTDTQYF
v_call: TRBV5-4; d_call: TRBD2; j_call: TRBJ2-3; clone_size: few; cdr3_nt: TGTGCCAGCAGCCCGGGGACTAGCGGGACCGGACGGTATTTT; cdr3_aa: CASSPGTSGTGRYF
v_call: TRBV10-3; d_call: TRBD2; j_call: TRBJ2-1; clone_size: -; cdr3_nt: TGTGCCATCAGCTCGACTAGCGGGAACAATGAGCAGTTCTTC; cdr3_aa: CAISSTSGNNEQFF
v_call: TRBV7-2; d_call: -; j_call: TRBJ2-7; clone_size: -; cdr3_nt: TGTGCCAGCAGCTTACCATATCCGGGACTTCCATCCTACGAGCAGTACTTC; cdr3_aa: CASSLPYPGLPSYEQYF
v_call: TRBV5-1; d_call: TRBD1; j_call: TRBJ2-3; clone_size: few; cdr3_nt: TGCGCCAGCAGCTTCGGACAGGGGACAGATACGCAGTATTTT; cdr3_aa: CASSFGQGTDTQYF
v_call: TRBV7-3; d_call: -; j_call: TRBJ2-5; clone_size: -; cdr3_nt: TGTGCCAGCAGCTTGTACGGTAGCAAAGAGACCCAGTACTTC; cdr3_aa: CASSLYGSKETQYF
v_call: TRBV4-2; d_call: -; j_call: TRBJ1-2; clone_size: few; cdr3_nt: TGTGCCAGCAGCCAAGAGACGGGGGGGAGGAGTGGCTACACCTTC; cdr3_aa: CASSQETGGRSGYTF
v_call: TRBV7-9; d_call: -; j_call: TRBJ2-7; clone_size: -; cdr3_nt: TGTGCCAGCAGCTCCGGAGGGCGGGGCGATTACGAGCAGTACTTC; cdr3_aa: CASSSGGRGDYEQYF
v_call: TRBV5-1; d_call: TRBD2; j_call: TRBJ2-7; clone_size: few; cdr3_nt: TGCGCCAGCAGCTGGGCCGGGACTAGTACCTACGAGCAGTACTTC; cdr3_aa: CASSWAGTSTYEQYF
v_call: TRBV6-6; d_call: -; j_call: TRBJ1-5; clone_size: few; cdr3_nt: TGTGCCAGCAGTTACTCCTCAGCGGATCAGCCCCAGCATTTT; cdr3_aa: CASSYSSADQPQHF
v_call: TRBV9; d_call: -; j_call: TRBJ2-2; clone_size: -; cdr3_nt: TGTGCCAGCAGCGTAGATTCCGGAGTCGGGGAGCTGTTTTTT; cdr3_aa: CASSVDSGVGELFF
v_call: TRBV28; d_call: TRBD2; j_call: TRBJ2-7; clone_size: few; cdr3_nt: TGTGCCAGCAGTTTATCTAGCGGGCTCTCCTACGAGCAGTACTTC; cdr3_aa: CASSLSSGLSYEQYF
v_call: TRBV5-1; d_call: TRBD1; j_call: TRBJ2-7; clone_size: few; cdr3_nt: TGCGCCAGCAGCGCCCAGGGACAGGCTGAGTTGGGGGCCTTC; cdr3_aa: CASSAQGQAELGAF
v_call: TRBV29-1; d_call: TRBD1; j_call: TRBJ2-1; clone_size: -; cdr3_nt: TGCAGCGTTGATCAGGGGGCGAGCTACAATGAGCAGTTCTTC; cdr3_aa: CSVDQGASYNEQFF
v_call: TRBV29-1; d_call: -; j_call: TRBJ1-1; clone_size: once; cdr3_nt: TGCAGCGTTGGCGAAAGTCCCGGGGGGCTGGTCACTGAAGCTTTCTTT; cdr3_aa: CSVGESPGGLVTEAFF
v_call: TRBV18; d_call: -; j_call: TRBJ2-7; clone_size: -; cdr3_nt: TGTGCCAGCTCACCACGCCTAGCGATAGCCTACGAGCAGTACTTC; cdr3_aa: CASSPRLAIAYEQYF
v_call: TRBV30; d_call: TRBD2; j_call: TRBJ2-7; clone_size: few; cdr3_nt: TGTGCCTGGAACCTAGCGGGGAACTACGAGCAGTACTTC; cdr3_aa: CAWNLAGNYEQYF
v_call: TRBV30; d_call: TRBD2; j_call: TRBJ2-7; clone_size: -; cdr3_nt: TGTGCCTGGAGGATAGCGGGAGGGACCTACGAGCAGTACTTC; cdr3_aa: CAWRIAGGTYEQYF
v_call: TRBV15; d_call: TRBD1; j_call: TRBJ2-2; clone_size: -; cdr3_nt: TGTGCCACCAGCAGCCAGCCGGACAGGGGTACCGGGGAGCTGTTTTTT; cdr3_aa: CATSSQPDRGTGELFF
v_call: TRBV9; d_call: -; j_call: TRBJ1-5; clone_size: -; cdr3_nt: TGTGCCAGTTCAGCAGGGGCCGGGAATCAGCCCCAGCATTTT; cdr3_aa: CASSAGAGNQPQHF
v_call: TRBV28; d_call: -; j_call: TRBJ2-7; clone_size: -; cdr3_nt: TGTGCCAGCAGTCTGGCCCCCTGGTCGTACGAGCAGTACTTC; cdr3_aa: CASSLAPWSYEQYF
v_call: TRBV18; d_call: -; j_call: TRBJ1-6; clone_size: -; cdr3_nt: TGTGCCAGCTCACCACAAAATCGGCAGGGGAATTCACCCCTCCACTTT; cdr3_aa: CASSPQNRQGNSPLHF
v_call: TRBV30; d_call: TRBD1; j_call: TRBJ2-6; clone_size: -; cdr3_nt: TGTGCCTGGAGTGTAGGACAGGAGGTCGTTGGGGCCAACGTCCTGACTTTC; cdr3_aa: CAWSVGQEVVGANVLTF
v_call: TRBV5-1; d_call: TRBD1; j_call: TRBJ2-1; clone_size: -; cdr3_nt: TGCGCCAGCAGCTCGGGACAGGGGTACAATGAGCAGTTCTTC; cdr3_aa: CASSSGQGYNEQFF
v_call: TRBV30; d_call: -; j_call: TRBJ2-2; clone_size: few; cdr3_nt: TGTGCCTGGAGGGCCCAGGCCGGGGAGCTGTTTTTT; cdr3_aa: CAWRAQAGELFF
v_call: TRBV2; d_call: -; j_call: TRBJ2-7; clone_size: few; cdr3_nt: TGTGCCAGCATGAACAGAACAGGATCCTACGAGCAGTACTTC; cdr3_aa: CASMNRTGSYEQYF
v_call: TRBV4-1; d_call: -; j_call: TRBJ2-7; clone_size: -; cdr3_nt: TGCGCCAGCAGCCAAGCCCGGACACAGGGGAGGACCTACGAGCAGTACTTC; cdr3_aa: CASSQARTQGRTYEQYF
v_call: TRBV30; d_call: TRBD2; j_call: TRBJ2-1; clone_size: -; cdr3_nt: TGTGCCTGGAGCCCCCTAAGCGGGAGGGTGGGCTCCTACAATGAGCAGTTCTTC; cdr3_aa: CAWSPLSGRVGSYNEQFF
v_call: TRBV28; d_call: -; j_call: TRBJ2-7; clone_size: -; cdr3_nt: TGTGCCAGCAGTACCCGACAGGTCTCCTACGAGCAGTACTTC; cdr3_aa: CASSTRQVSYEQYF
v_call: TRBV7-3; d_call: TRBD1; j_call: TRBJ2-1; clone_size: few; cdr3_nt: TGTGCCAGCAGCTTTGGACAGGGGGCCTACAATGAGCAGTTCTTC; cdr3_aa: CASSFGQGAYNEQFF
v_call: TRBV7-6; d_call: -; j_call: TRBJ1-5; clone_size: -; cdr3_nt: TGTGCCAGCAGAAACCGACAGAACAATCAGCCCCAGCATTTT; cdr3_aa: CASRNRQNNQPQHF
v_call: TRBV7-9; d_call: -; j_call: TRBJ2-1; clone_size: -; cdr3_nt: TGTGCCAGCAGCTTAGTTCCCATCGAGCAGTTCTTC; cdr3_aa: CASSLVPIEQFF
v_call: TRBV6-5; d_call: TRBD2; j_call: TRBJ2-5; clone_size: few; cdr3_nt: TGTGCCATCGGGACTAGCGAGAAAGAGACCCAGTACTTC; cdr3_aa: CAIGTSEKETQYF
v_call: TRBV29-1; d_call: TRBD2; j_call: TRBJ2-5; clone_size: few; cdr3_nt: TGCAGCGTTGTTTCTAGCGGGATAGAGACCCAGTACTTC; cdr3_aa: CSVVSSGIETQYF
v_call: TRBV6-5; d_call: -; j_call: TRBJ1-2; clone_size: -; cdr3_nt: TGTGCCAGCACCAAGGAGGGGATTCCGTTCTATGGCTACACCTTC; cdr3_aa: CASTKEGIPFYGYTF
v_call: TRBV30; d_call: -; j_call: TRBJ2-1; clone_size: few; cdr3_nt: TGTGCCTGGAACCCGGAGTACAATGAGCAGTTCTTC; cdr3_aa: CAWNPEYNEQFF
v_call: TRBV7-9; d_call: TRBD2; j_call: TRBJ2-3; clone_size: -; cdr3_nt: TGTGCCAGCAGCTTTAGCGGGAGCACAGATACGCAGTATTTT; cdr3_aa: CASSFSGSTDTQYF
v_call: TRBV4-1; d_call: TRBD2; j_call: TRBJ2-2; clone_size: few; cdr3_nt: TGCGCCAGCAGCTGGACTAGCGGGAGGCTGCCGTCCGGGGAGCTGTTTTTT; cdr3_aa: CASSWTSGRLPSGELFF
v_call: TRBV28; d_call: TRBD2; j_call: TRBJ2-1; clone_size: -; cdr3_nt: TGTGCCAGCGGATCCGCCGGAGTAGCGGGAGCCAATGAGCAGTTCTTC; cdr3_aa: CASGSAGVAGANEQFF
v_call: TRBV4-1; d_call: -; j_call: TRBJ1-5; clone_size: -; cdr3_nt: TGCGCCAGCAGCCAAGATTGGAGCCTCTCTAATCAGCCCCAGCATTTT; cdr3_aa: CASSQDWSLSNQPQHF
v_call: TRBV5-4; d_call: -; j_call: TRBJ2-3; clone_size: few; cdr3_nt: TGTGCCAGCAGCATGCCCGGGAGCACAGATACGCAGTATTTT; cdr3_aa: CASSMPGSTDTQYF
v_call: TRBV28; d_call: -; j_call: TRBJ1-2; clone_size: -; cdr3_nt: TGTGCCAGCAGTCTTCGGAACTATGGCTACACCTTC; cdr3_aa: CASSLRNYGYTF